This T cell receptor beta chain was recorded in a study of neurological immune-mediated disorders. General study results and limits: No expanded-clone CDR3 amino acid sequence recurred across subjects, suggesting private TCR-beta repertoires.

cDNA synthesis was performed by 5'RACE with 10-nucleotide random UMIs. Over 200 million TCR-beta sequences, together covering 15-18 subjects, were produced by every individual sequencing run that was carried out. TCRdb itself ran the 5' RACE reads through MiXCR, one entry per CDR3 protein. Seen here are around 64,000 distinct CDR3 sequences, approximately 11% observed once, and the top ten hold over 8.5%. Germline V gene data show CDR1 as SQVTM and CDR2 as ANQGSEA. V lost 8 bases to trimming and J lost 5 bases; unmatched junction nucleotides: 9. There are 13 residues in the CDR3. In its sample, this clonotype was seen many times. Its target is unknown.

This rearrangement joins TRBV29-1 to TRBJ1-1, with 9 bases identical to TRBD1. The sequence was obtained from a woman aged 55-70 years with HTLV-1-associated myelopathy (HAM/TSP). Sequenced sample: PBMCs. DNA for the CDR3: TGCAGCATGAGGACAGGGGAATCTACTGAAGCTTTCTTT. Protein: CSMRTGESTEAFF.